The text below deals with one TCR beta chain. This clone occurred once. Its antigen is unknown. Base qualities are missing; no much larger clone stands one base away. These data are taken from a study of shared clonotypes between healthy human individuals (dated by TCRdb to 2020 to 2022). With respect to the entire study: A few men and a couple of women, aged 18 to 49 years, made up the cohort. Per donor, three plates each were used for CD4 naive and CD4 memory, two for CD8 naive, and one for CD8 memory. The study deeply sequenced blood TCR repertoires of five healthy adults to estimate repertoire size and the extent of clonotype sharing between individuals. To increase sequencing depth and limit assay-specific biases, different laboratories used diverse techniques to prepare libraries and sequence TCR repertoires. Between about 0.85 and 10 billion PBMCs per donor were obtained by leukapheresis.

Broad study findings and their caveats: About 5% of naive CD4, around 4% of naive CD8, 2.3% of memory CD4, and roughly 0.4% of memory CD8 clonotypes were shared across several donors. Naive subsets generally had larger estimated clonotype richness than memory subsets. Compared with non-shared clonotypes, clonotypes shared by all four sorted-subset donors had higher generation probabilities. Even with the large sequencing depth, rarefaction of the sorted-subset datasets indicated that sequencing was incomplete. The small number of donors limited the genetic and exposure-history diversity represented. Sampling was limited to blood, and TCR repertoires in tissue likely differ from TCR repertoires in blood. Pairwise subsampling indicated that sequencing depth was expected to affect the degree of clonotype sharing among donors.

For the CD8 naive samples, CD45RO-negative cells were positively selected for CCR7, yielding a CD45RA+CCR7+ population from which TemRA cells were excluded. The donors were healthy, HIV-negative adults who had no recently reported acute infections or vaccinations. All donors were Caucasian adults living in Nashville, Tennessee, USA. After blood collection by leukapheresis, PBMCs were isolated using Ficoll-Histopaque density gradient centrifugation and then cryopreserved in the vapor phase of liquid nitrogen. Analytical flow cytometry was used to check the purity and quantity of every magnetically sorted T cell population. Genomic DNA was isolated from each sorted fraction and quantified by UV absorbance on a Nanodrop 2000c. The CDR3 starts with the cysteine, ends with the phenylalanine, and has 12 residues. Only the CDR3 region is kept as DNA, spanning 36 bases read in frame from base 1. The germline V gene yields SQVTM for CDR1 and ANQGSEA for CDR2. V gives up 4 bases and J gives up 5 bases, and the segment between their germline ends measures 12 bases.

Using the deep immunoSEQ assay, multiplex PCR amplified TCR CDR3 regions from genomic DNA. Genomic DNA extracted from each cell subset was distributed evenly over all wells of several immunoSEQ 96-well plates, and each plate served as one replicate. For sorted subsets, roughly 200 ng of genomic DNA, equivalent to some 33,000 T cell genomes, went into each replicate PCR. The purified libraries were quantified using a Qubit 3.0 fluorometer, sized with a Bioanalyzer 2100, and then quantified again using the KAPA Library Quantification kit. Every immunoSEQ 96-well plate was sequenced on a dedicated single-read 150-cycle Illumina NextSeq 550 flow cell. The published analysis was carried out like this. The immunoSEQ output contained only junctional sequences without quality scores, so filtering could not match that applied to full-length reads. To assign V/J genes and CDR3, sequences were annotated using PyIR, a Python wrapper for IgBLAST v1.9, with IMGT germline references. Reads with weak V/J assignments (E-value above 1e-6), missing CDR3, stop codons, out-of-frame junctions, or ambiguous translated residues were removed. V3J clonotypes were defined as sequences sharing the same inferred V gene, J gene, and CDR3 amino acid sequence. Percentage overlap between repertoires was calculated by dividing the number of shared unique clonotypes by the size of the smaller repertoire. Repertoire richness was assessed with RTK rarefaction, the Chao1 estimator, and Recon v2.1 estimates of unobserved clonotypes. OLGA was used to compute generation probabilities for all TCRbeta clonotypes that the gDNA method yielded from a handful of donors. TCRdb retrieved this table from immuneACCESS and kept in-frame rearrangements only. Not all clones are present; in checked studies, unresolved V genes account for under half, and no reason is known for the remainder. V and J calls plus clone size are reproduced from that table; the DNA served to infer D and trimming. In all, the sample holds nearly 2 million clones, and just under 95% of those were seen once. Approximately 1% of the sample comes from the top ten.

The sequence derives from a man between 18 and 35 years old in good health. Sequencing was done on a sample of naive CD8+ T cells sorted from blood. According to the study, the label for this sample's cell subset or site signals: CD45RA+CCR7+. The V and J segments used are TRBV29-1 and TRBJ2-7, and perhaps TRBD1 as D gene, on 5 matching bases. The CDR3 here reads CSVVTDADEQYF. Here is the DNA: TGCAGCGTTGTGACAGATGCCGACGAGCAGTACTTC.